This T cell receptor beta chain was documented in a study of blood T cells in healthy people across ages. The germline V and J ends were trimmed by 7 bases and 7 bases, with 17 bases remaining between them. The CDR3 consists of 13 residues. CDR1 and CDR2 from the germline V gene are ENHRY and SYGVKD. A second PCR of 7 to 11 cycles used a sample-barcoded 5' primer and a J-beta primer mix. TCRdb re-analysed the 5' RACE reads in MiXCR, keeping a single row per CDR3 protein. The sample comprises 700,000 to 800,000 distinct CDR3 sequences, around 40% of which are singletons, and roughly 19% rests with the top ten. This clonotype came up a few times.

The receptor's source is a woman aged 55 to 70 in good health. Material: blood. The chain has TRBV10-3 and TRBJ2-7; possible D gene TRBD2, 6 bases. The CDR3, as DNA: TGTGCCATCACGGGGGAGCCACACAATGAGCAGTACTTC. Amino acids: CAITGEPHNEQYF.